This T cell receptor (beta chain) originates from a study of blood T cell repertoires in COVID-19. Study details: Sites in the United States, Italy and Spain provided acute and convalescent COVID-19 samples. Nucleic acid was either cDNA or gDNA, and it came from T cells, B-cell-depleted T cells, or PBMCs.

Original methodology: Amplified reference gene primers provided the basis for estimating nucleated cell counts. Some clones are missing from TCRdb's copy, which holds only in-frame ones; the method was immunoSEQ multiplex PCR. V and J calls plus clone size are reproduced from that table; the DNA served to infer D and trimming. The profile covers around 230,000 clones, with roughly 88% appearing a single time and about 2.1% taken by the ten largest. There are 13 residues in the CDR3. The V gene end was trimmed by 5 bases and the J gene end by 7 bases; junction bases not matched to a gene: 5. Germline V lookup: CDR1 SEHNR, CDR2 FQNEAQ (reference sequence).

This receptor was obtained from a man aged 35 to 55 who had recovered from COVID-19. Sequences were obtained from peripheral blood. The V gene is TRBV7-9, the J gene TRBJ2-5; TRBD1 matches 9 bases. This CDR3 reads CASSQPGQGTQYF. The CDR3 nucleotides are TGTGCCAGCAGCCAGCCGGGACAGGGGACCCAGTACTTC.